Below, 16 T cell receptor beta chains from the same sample are listed, as sequenced in a study of blood T cells in healthy people across ages (dated by TCRdb to the mid-2010s). The library was generated by 5' RACE. For sequencing, an Illumina HiSeq 2500 was employed. A second PCR of roughly 7 to 11 cycles was performed with a sample-barcoded 5' primer and a J-beta primer mix. Starting from the raw public reads, TCRdb applied fastp trimming at Q25, assembled clones with MiXCR and retained in-frame beta chains. Each record represents a unique CDR3 protein, reported with the most common genes and DNA among its rows. The sample table shows 600,000 to 800,000 distinct CDR3 sequences, and around 21% are seen once. 3% to 4.5% of the sample comes from the top ten. The source material was blood. These receptors originate from a man between 65 and 85 years old in good health.

A few counts support this clonotype. J is TRBJ1-5 and V is TRBV20-1; D remains unclear. The germline V gene encodes CDR1 DFQATT and CDR2 SNEGSKA (reference sequence). CDR3 length: 14 residues. V was trimmed by 0 bases and J by 10 bases, leaving 16 bases between them. CDR3: CSAREGRPGGPQHF. The DNA for the CDR3 is TGCAGTGCTAGAGAGGGGAGGCCGGGTGGCCCCCAGCATTTT.

The genes are TRBV27 and TRBJ2-2; possible D gene TRBD1, 6 bases. The length of the CDR3 is 16 residues. Germline V gives CDR1 MNHEY, CDR2 SMNVEV (reference sequence). Trimming took off 1 base at V and 1 base at J, with 10 bases between the two ends. CDR3 protein: CASSLYPTGNTGELFF. The DNA for the CDR3 is TGTGCCAGCAGTTTATACCCGACAGGGAACACCGGGGAGCTGTTTTTT.

The rearrangement joins TRBV15 to TRBJ2-3; no firm D call. Trimming cost V 1 base and J 2 bases, with 19 bases left between them. Looked up from germline, CDR1 is LNHNV and CDR2 is YYDKDF (reference sequence). The CDR3 sequence is 18 residues long. CDR3 amino acids: CATSRARLAGVLTDTQYF. The CDR3, as DNA: TGTGCCACCAGCAGAGCCCGTTTGGCAGGAGTTCTCACAGATACGCAGTATTTT.

J is TRBJ2-1 and V is TRBV27, with 10 bases identical to TRBD2. The CDR3 has 16 amino acids. CDR1 and CDR2 from the germline V gene are MNHEY and SMNVEV (reference sequence). V lost 0 bases, J lost 5 bases, and 4 bases stayed unmatched. CDR3: CASSLSKGLAHNEQFF. The CDR3 DNA reads TGTGCCAGCAGTTTATCGAAGGGACTAGCGCACAATGAGCAGTTCTTC.

This clonotype was found a few times. The chain is built from TRBV12-5 and TRBJ2-4; D gene unclear. The V gene lost 2 bases and the J gene lost 1 base, with 6 bases spanning the gap. Germline V gene sequence: CDR1 LGHNT, CDR2 FRNRAP. This CDR3 contains 14 residues. The CDR3 DNA follows: TGTGCTAGTGGTTTGTTTCCCGCCAAAAACATTCAGTACTTC. It encodes CASGLFPAKNIQYF.

The V gene is TRBV24-1, the J gene TRBJ2-1; the match to TRBD1 covers 8 bases. With V trimmed by 5 bases and J by 8 bases, 4 bases remained unmatched. Germline CDR1 and CDR2: KGHDR and SFDVKD. The CDR3 runs to 13 residues. DNA for the CDR3: TGTGCCACCAGTGCCCAGGGGGCTTATGAGCAGTTCTTC. Protein sequence: CATSAQGAYEQFF.

V usage is TRBV20-1 and J usage is TRBJ2-7, with 12 bases aligning to TRBD1. Germline CDR1 reads DFQATT; CDR2 reads SNEGSKA (reference sequence). The CDR3 length is 13 residues. V shed 5 bases and J 7 bases; nucleotides not matched to a gene: 6. CDR3 nucleotide sequence: TGCAGTGCTCCGGGACAGGGGGCGGTTGAGCAGTACTTC. It codes for CSAPGQGAVEQYF.

This clonotype was recorded a few times. The chain couples TRBV7-9 to TRBJ2-1; 7 positions match TRBD1. The CDR3 covers 14 residues. The trim removed 1 base at V and 5 bases at J, leaving 2 bases unmatched. Germline V gene lookup returns CDR1 SEHNR and CDR2 FQNEAQ (reference sequence). Written as DNA, the CDR3 is TGTGCCAGCAGCTTAGGGGACAGAAACAATGAGCAGTTCTTC. Translation: CASSLGDRNNEQFF.

The chain combines TRBV12-3 or TRBV12-4 with TRBJ2-4; 8 bases align to TRBD2. J gave up 0 bases and V 4 bases, and 8 bases lay outside the gene matches. The CDR3 runs to 17 residues. The DNA of the CDR3 is TGTGCCAGCAGTTCGGATTCGAGCGGGAGAGCCAAAAACATTCAGTACTTC. It specifies CASSSDSSGRAKNIQYF.

This clonotype has just a few counts. V and J are TRBV27 and TRBJ2-5, with D hard to call. Germline V gene data show CDR1 as MNHEY and CDR2 as SMNVEV (reference sequence). V lost 4 bases and J lost 2, with 8 bases in between. The CDR3 covers 13 residues. The CDR3 region is CASSWGGQETQYF. CDR3 nucleotide sequence: TGTGCCAGCAGTTGGGGTGGGCAAGAGACCCAGTACTTC.

The CDR3 spells CASSWGLAYEQYF. CDR3 DNA: TGTGCCAGCAGTTGGGGACTAGCCTACGAGCAGTACTTC. The chain joins TRBV12-3 or TRBV12-4 to TRBJ2-5; the match to TRBD2 covers 8 bases. The assigned J gene may be wrong: the sequence end matches TRBJ2-7 better. CDR3 length: 13 residues.

DNA of the CDR3: TGTGCCAGCAGTTTCGTAACTAGCGGGACAGGCGAGCAGTACTTC. Translated: CASSFVTSGTGEQYF. The chain couples TRBV28 to TRBJ2-7, with 10 bases lining up with TRBD2. Germline lookup yields CDR1 MDHEN and CDR2 SYDVKM. The CDR3 spans 15 residues. Germline trimming cut 3 bases from V and 6 bases from J; bases unmatched to any gene: 8.

This clonotype was seen a handful of times. This sequence joins TRBV7-2 and TRBJ2-5; 11 nucleotides agree with TRBD2. This CDR3 comprises 16 residues. With 1 base clipped from V and 3 bases from J, the junction kept 4 bases outside the gene matches. Germline lookup yields CDR1 SGHTA and CDR2 FQGNSA. CDR3 residues: CASSLGVAGGEETQYF. CDR3 coding DNA: TGTGCCAGCAGCTTAGGGGTAGCGGGAGGGGAAGAGACCCAGTACTTC. The variable domain in full, completed from reference TRBV7-2 and TRBJ2-5, reads GAGVSQSPSNKVTEKGKDVELRCDPISGHTALYWYRQSLGQGLEFLIYFQGNSAPDKSGLPSDRFSAERTGGSVSTLTIQRTQQEDSAVYLCASSLGVAGGEETQYFGPGTRLLVL.

This clonotype has more than one count but fewer than ten. A read error may produce the germline difference seen at one junction end. The CDR3 DNA sequence: TGCAGCGTTTCATACTCTGGAAACACCATAGATTTT. Its translation is CSVSYSGNTIDF. This chain joins TRBV29-1 and TRBJ1-3; D remains ambiguous. From germline, CDR1 is SQVTM and CDR2 ANQGSEA. CDR3 length equals 12 residues.

V usage is TRBV2 and J usage is TRBJ1-2, with D possibly being TRBD1 (6 bases). Trimming took off 0 bases at V and 13 bases at J, with 18 bases between the two ends. From germline, CDR1 is SNHLY and CDR2 FYNNEI. This CDR3 is 14 amino acids long. CDR3 DNA: TGTGCCAGCAGTGAAGCGAGGACCTCTCGAGGGGGCACCTTC. This sequence encodes CASSEARTSRGGTF.

This chain uses TRBV9 with TRBJ2-5; D gene unclear. Germline V CDR1 and CDR2: SGDLS, YYNGEE. Trimming stripped 1 base from V and 0 bases from J, with 7 bases between. The CDR3 sequence is 14 residues long. The CDR3 DNA is TGTGCCAGCAGCGTATGGGCGGACCAAGAGACCCAGTACTTC. This sequence encodes CASSVWADQETQYF.